This T cell receptor beta chain emerged from a study of blood T cell repertoires in COVID-19. Study context: T cells, B-cell-depleted T cells, or PBMCs supplied cDNA or gDNA.

Germline trimming cut 2 bases from V and 2 bases from J; bases unmatched to any gene: 6. CDR3 length: 17 amino acids. Germline loops: CDR1 LNHDA, CDR2 SQIVND (reference sequence). Original data processing: Reference gene primer amplification in the assay estimated nucleated cell counts. This table comes from immunoSEQ multiplex PCR, and its TCRdb copy is limited to in-frame clones, with some not included. V, J and clone size are those of that table, while D and trimming were read from the DNA. This sample has 150,000 to 200,000 clones, with 88% found just once. The specimen sequenced was PBMCs or T cells enriched from blood (not recorded which). The receptor comes from a woman aged 18-29 years who had recovered from COVID-19. The J gene is TRBJ1-1, the V gene TRBV19, with 12 positions matching TRBD1. CDR3 nucleotides: TGTGCCAGTAGTATACCGGGACAGGGGGCTATAAACACTGAAGCTTTCTTT. The encoded protein is CASSIPGQGAINTEAFF.